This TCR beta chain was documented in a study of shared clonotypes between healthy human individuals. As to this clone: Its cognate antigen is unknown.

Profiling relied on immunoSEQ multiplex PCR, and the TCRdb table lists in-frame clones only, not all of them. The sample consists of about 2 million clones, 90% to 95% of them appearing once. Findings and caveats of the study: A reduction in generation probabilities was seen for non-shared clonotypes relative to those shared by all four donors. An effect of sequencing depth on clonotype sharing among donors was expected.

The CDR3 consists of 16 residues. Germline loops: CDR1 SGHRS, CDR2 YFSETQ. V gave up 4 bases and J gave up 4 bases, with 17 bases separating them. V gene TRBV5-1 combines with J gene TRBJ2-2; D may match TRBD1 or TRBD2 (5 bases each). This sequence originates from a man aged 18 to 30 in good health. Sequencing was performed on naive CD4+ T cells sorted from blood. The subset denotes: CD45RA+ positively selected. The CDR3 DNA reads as TGCGCCAGCAGCCCGGACCCGGGGACGAGCACCGGGGAGCTGTTTTTT. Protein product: CASSPDPGTSTGELFF.